These 12 T cell receptor beta chains came from one sample sequenced in a study of CD8+CD57+ T cells in acquired aplastic anemia. The TCR beta profiling, which covered VDJ combination and CDR3 sequence, was carried out using genomic DNA as the template. TCRdb recomputed calls from the reads with MiXCR, one row per CDR3 protein. The sample includes about 190,000 distinct CDR3 sequences, around 59% of them seen just once. Material for sequencing was sorted CD4+, CD8+, or CD8+CD57+ T cells (not recorded which) from PBMCs. Source of these receptors: a human donor in good health, serving as a control.

This rearrangement joins TRBV2 to TRBJ1-2, with D perhaps matching TRBD1 (5 bases). This CDR3 contains 13 residues. Germline V gives CDR1 SNHLY, CDR2 FYNNEI. Between the trimmed V and J ends, which lost 6 bases and 2 bases, there was a span of 10 bases. The CDR3 reads CASRRGLNYGYTF. The DNA for the CDR3 is TGTGCCAGCAGGAGGGGTTTAAACTATGGCTACACCTTC. The whole variable domain, remainder taken from reference TRBV2 and TRBJ1-2, is EPEVTQTPSHQVTQMGQEVILRCVPISNHLYFYWYRQILGQKVEFLVSFYNNEISEKSEIFDDQFSVERPDGSNFTLKIRSTKLEDSAMYFCASRRGLNYGYTFGSGTRLTVV.

This CDR3 reads CASSIGVNSYEQYF. CDR3 sequence (DNA): TGTGCCAGTAGTATCGGCGTGAACTCCTACGAGCAGTACTTC. The chain recombines TRBV19 with TRBJ2-7; D is unresolved. The CDR3 is 14 amino acids. With 3 bases removed from V and 0 bases from J, the gap between germline ends came to 9 bases. Germline-derived CDR1 and CDR2 are LNHDA and SQIVND (reference sequence).

This clonotype was seen only once. The chain combines TRBV7-2 with TRBJ2-3; D is uncertain. This CDR3 comprises 14 residues. Trimming pared 3 bases from V and 2 bases from J, leaving 9 bases between. CDR1 is SGHTA and CDR2 is FQGNSA in the germline V gene. Here the CDR3 reads CASSFSRITDTQYF. The CDR3 DNA reads TGTGCCAGCAGCTTTAGCAGGATCACAGATACGCAGTATTTT.

The chain combines TRBV15 with TRBJ2-5; D is unresolved. In germline, CDR1 is LNHNV, CDR2 YYDKDF (reference sequence). Trimming took 1 base from V and 2 from J, leaving 14 bases between them. The CDR3 is 16 amino acids. DNA for the CDR3: TGTGCCACCAGCAGAGGGGCGGTCGGGTCACAAGAGACCCAGTACTTC. Its protein product is CATSRGAVGSQETQYF.

This sequence joins TRBV20-1 and TRBJ1-1; 7 positions agree with TRBD1. The germline CDR1 and CDR2 sequences are DFQATT and SNEGSKA (reference sequence). With 0 bases clipped from V and 6 bases from J, the junction kept 4 bases outside the gene matches. The CDR3 covers 13 residues. In DNA form, the CDR3 reads TGCAGTGCTAGAGATCTCACAGGGGCTGAAGCTTTCTTT. Encoded protein: CSARDLTGAEAFF.

This rearrangement joins TRBV9 to TRBJ1-2; TRBD1 matches at 9 bases. This CDR3 has 13 amino acids. V was clipped by 4 bases and J by 6 bases; unmatched bases: 4. The V gene's germline CDR1 is SGDLS and CDR2 YYNGEE. CDR3 in DNA: TGTGCCAGCAGCCCCCGGGACAGGGATGGCTACACCTTC. Protein: CASSPRDRDGYTF.

This clonotype was seen many times. The chain joins TRBV20-1 to TRBJ1-2; D is perhaps TRBD1 (5 bases). The V end lost 5 bases, the J end lost 4 bases, and 20 bases lay between the germline ends. The CDR3 totals 15 residues. In germline, CDR1 is DFQATT, CDR2 SNEGSKA (reference sequence). The CDR3 protein is CSAGASGAGSYGYTF. Here the CDR3 DNA reads TGCAGTGCTGGGGCGTCCGGGGCAGGGTCCTATGGCTACACCTTC.

The sample holds many counts of this clonotype. The gene calls are TRBV19 and TRBJ1-5; TRBD1 might be the D (5 bases). Trimming stripped 5 bases from V and 0 bases from J, with 11 bases between. The CDR3 is made up of 15 amino acids. Germline V gene data show CDR1 as LNHDA and CDR2 as SQIVND (reference sequence). The chain's CDR3 is CASSSTDISNQPQHF. The CDR3 nucleotides read TGTGCCAGTAGTTCTACGGACATTAGCAATCAGCCCCAGCATTTT. The full variable domain, its missing parts supplied by reference TRBV19 and TRBJ1-5, is DGGITQSPKYLFRKEGQNVTLSCEQNLNHDAMYWYRQDPGQGLRLIYYSQIVNDFQKGDIAEGYSVSREKKESFPLTVTSAQKNPTAFYLCASSSTDISNQPQHFGDGTRLSIL.

This sequence joins TRBV19 and TRBJ2-2, with D unresolved. This CDR3 comprises 14 residues. The germline V gene encodes CDR1 LNHDA and CDR2 SQIVND (reference sequence). V was clipped by 4 bases and J by 6 bases, with 12 bases between them. The CDR3 sequence is CASSNSRPAGELFF. CDR3 DNA sequence: TGTGCCAGTAGTAATAGCAGACCTGCCGGGGAGCTGTTTTTT.

This sequence joins TRBV19 and TRBJ1-1; 8 bases align to TRBD1. Germline lookup yields CDR1 LNHDA and CDR2 SQIVND (reference sequence). The CDR3 is made up of 13 amino acids. V gave up 7 bases and J gave up 3 bases; unmatched junction bases: 4. CDR3 sequence (DNA): TGTGCCAGTAAGGACAGGGTGCACACTGAAGCTTTCTTT. This translates into CASKDRVHTEAFF. Filled out from reference TRBV19 and TRBJ1-1, the complete variable domain reads DGGITQSPKYLFRKEGQNVTLSCEQNLNHDAMYWYRQDPGQGLRLIYYSQIVNDFQKGDIAEGYSVSREKKESFPLTVTSAQKNPTAFYLCASKDRVHTEAFFGQGTRLTVV.

This chain connects TRBV10-2 to TRBJ1-6; 8 positions match TRBD1. Trimming took 7 bases from V and 7 from J; bases not matched to a gene: 9. This CDR3 has 15 residues. Germline values: CDR1 WSHSY, CDR2 SAAADI. The CDR3 loop is CASNAGTGQNSPLHF. CDR3 nucleotides: TGCGCCAGCAACGCCGGGACAGGCCAAAATTCACCCCTCCACTTT.

This clonotype was observed a handful of times. V gene TRBV20-1 combines with J gene TRBJ2-7; no reliable D call. V dropped 3 bases and J dropped 3 bases, with 9 bases sitting between them. Germline V gene sequence: CDR1 DFQATT, CDR2 SNEGSKA (reference sequence). The CDR3 runs 12 residues. The CDR3 loop is CSASGRNYEQYF. The CDR3 DNA follows: TGCAGTGCTAGTGGTCGTAACTACGAGCAGTACTTC.